The rows below give T cell receptor beta chains drawn from one sample of a study of blood T cell repertoires in COVID-19. Sequencing used immunoSEQ multiplex PCR; TCRdb keeps in-frame clones, though not all of them. The sample carries about 70,000 clones, about 91% recorded once. Sequencing was done on a sample of peripheral blood. Source of these receptors: a woman in her 70s with acute or convalescent COVID-19. CDR3s include the opening cysteine and the closing phenylalanine or tryptophan. Fields, in order: D gene, clone size, V gene, J gene, CDR3 length, CDR3 protein, CDR3 DNA. The D gene is left open where the match is weak. Rows may omit the clone size; those that give it use once, few, many or a size class.

D: TRBD2
size: .
V: TRBV7-3
J: TRBJ2-2
length: 16
CDR3: CASSLKSGGSTGELFF
DNA: TGTGCCAGCAGCTTAAAAAGCGGGGGGAGCACCGGGGAGCTGTTTTTT

D: .
size: .
V: TRBV29-1
J: TRBJ2-2
length: 14
CDR3: CSVEGVKNTGELFF
DNA: TGCAGCGTTGAAGGTGTAAAAAACACCGGGGAGCTGTTTTTT

D: TRBD2
size: .
V: TRBV9
J: TRBJ2-2
length: 16
CDR3: CASSAAGGRVTGELFF
DNA: TGTGCCAGCAGCGCAGCGGGGGGGCGGGTCACCGGGGAGCTGTTTTTT

D: TRBD1
size: .
V: TRBV27
J: TRBJ1-2
length: 12
CDR3: CASSPGTALYTF
DNA: TGTGCCAGCAGTCCCGGGACAGCCCTCTACACCTTC

D: .
size: few
V: TRBV28
J: TRBJ1-2
length: 17
CDR3: CASSSLPAAFDESGYTF
DNA: TGTGCCAGCAGTTCTCTACCTGCGGCATTTGATGAATCTGGCTACACCTTC

D: .
size: .
V: TRBV3-1/TRBV3-2
J: TRBJ1-2
length: 16
CDR3: CASSQSGGSLNYGYTF
DNA: TGTGCCAGCAGCCAAAGTGGCGGCAGTTTAAACTATGGCTACACCTTC

D: .
size: .
V: TRBV24-1
J: TRBJ2-7
length: 14
CDR3: CATSDSNRAYEQYF
DNA: TGTGCCACCAGTGATTCTAACAGAGCCTACGAGCAGTACTTC

D: TRBD1
size: .
V: TRBV7-3
J: TRBJ1-6
length: 14
CDR3: CASSLNRGRSPLHF
DNA: TGTGCCAGCAGCTTAAACAGGGGCAGGTCACCCCTCCACTTT

D: .
size: .
V: TRBV5-1
J: TRBJ1-1
length: 13
CDR3: CASSLRGRAEAFF
DNA: TGCGCCAGCAGCTTGAGGGGGAGGGCTGAAGCTTTCTTT

D: TRBD2
size: .
V: TRBV9
J: TRBJ2-5
length: 16
CDR3: CASSSRVAGGQETQYF
DNA: TGTGCCAGCAGCTCCCGGGTAGCGGGCGGCCAAGAGACCCAGTACTTC

D: .
size: .
V: TRBV6-1
J: TRBJ2-7
length: 15
CDR3: CASSDWQALIYEQYF
DNA: TGTGCCAGCAGTGATTGGCAGGCGCTTATCTACGAGCAGTACTTC

D: .
size: .
V: TRBV30
J: TRBJ2-3
length: 15
CDR3: CAWSPGGGRYDTQYF
DNA: TGTGCCTGGAGCCCAGGGGGCGGGAGATACGATACGCAGTATTTT

D: .
size: .
V: TRBV28
J: TRBJ1-2
length: 13
CDR3: CASSPPRYYGYTF
DNA: TGTGCCAGCAGTCCTCCCAGGTACTATGGCTACACCTTC

D: .
size: .
V: TRBV2
J: TRBJ2-1
length: 13
CDR3: CASSESRGNEQFF
DNA: TGTGCCAGCAGTGAATCTAGAGGCAATGAGCAGTTCTTC

D: TRBD1
size: .
V: TRBV28
J: TRBJ2-5
length: 16
CDR3: CASSSLWTGLQETQYF
DNA: TGTGCCAGCAGTTCCCTCTGGACAGGGCTGCAAGAGACCCAGTACTTC

D: .
size: .
V: TRBV10-3
J: TRBJ1-1
length: 13
CDR3: CAISEGGGTEAFF
DNA: TGTGCCATCAGCGAGGGGGGGGGCACTGAAGCTTTCTTT

D: TRBD2
size: once
V: TRBV7-2
J: TRBJ2-7
length: 15
CDR3: CASSPGLAGTYEQYF
DNA: TGTGCCAGCAGCCCGGGACTAGCGGGGACCTACGAGCAGTACTTC

D: .
size: .
V: TRBV6-5
J: TRBJ2-7
length: 15
CDR3: CASRNGGVITYEQYF
DNA: TGTGCCAGCAGAAACGGGGGAGTCATAACCTACGAGCAGTACTTC

D: TRBD1
size: once
V: TRBV5-1
J: TRBJ1-5
length: 15
CDR3: CASSLEGQGFEPQHF
DNA: TGCGCCAGCAGCTTGGAGGGACAGGGGTTTGAGCCCCAGCATTTT

D: .
size: once
V: TRBV19
J: TRBJ1-1
length: 14
CDR3: CASSGSTGGTEAFF
DNA: TGTGCCAGTAGTGGATCGACAGGCGGGACTGAAGCTTTCTTT

D: TRBD1
size: .
V: TRBV5-1
J: TRBJ1-5
length: 15
CDR3: CASSLEQGANQPQHF
DNA: TGCGCCAGCAGCTTAGAACAGGGGGCCAATCAGCCCCAGCATTTT

D: .
size: .
V: TRBV5-6
J: TRBJ2-5
length: 14
CDR3: CASSLGALQETQYF
DNA: TGTGCCAGCAGCTTGGGGGCCCTCCAAGAGACCCAGTACTTC

D: TRBD1
size: .
V: TRBV7-2
J: TRBJ1-5
length: 16
CDR3: CASSSDRGGGNQPQHF
DNA: TGTGCCAGCAGCTCGGACAGGGGGGGTGGCAATCAGCCCCAGCATTTT

D: .
size: .
V: TRBV16
J: TRBJ1-2
length: 15
CDR3: CASSQGRTANYGYTF
DNA: TGTGCCAGCAGCCAAGGAAGGACAGCGAACTATGGCTACACCTTC